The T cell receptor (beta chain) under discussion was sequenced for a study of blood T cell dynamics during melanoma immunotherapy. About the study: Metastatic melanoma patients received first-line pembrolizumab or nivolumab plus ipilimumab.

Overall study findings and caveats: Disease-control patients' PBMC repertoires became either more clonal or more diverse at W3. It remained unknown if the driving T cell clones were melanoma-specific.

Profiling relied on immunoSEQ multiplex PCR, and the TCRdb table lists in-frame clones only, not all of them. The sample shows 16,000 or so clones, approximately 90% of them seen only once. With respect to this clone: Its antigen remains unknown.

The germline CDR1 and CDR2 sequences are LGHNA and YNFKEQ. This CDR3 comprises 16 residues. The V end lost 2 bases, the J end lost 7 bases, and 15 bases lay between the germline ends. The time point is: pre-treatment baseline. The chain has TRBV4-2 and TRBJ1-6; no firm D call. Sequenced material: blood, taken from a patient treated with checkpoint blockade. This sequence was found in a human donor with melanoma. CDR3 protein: CASSQQAAWLNSPLHF. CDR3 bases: TGTGCCAGCAGCCAACAGGCAGCCTGGCTGAATTCACCCCTCCACTTT.